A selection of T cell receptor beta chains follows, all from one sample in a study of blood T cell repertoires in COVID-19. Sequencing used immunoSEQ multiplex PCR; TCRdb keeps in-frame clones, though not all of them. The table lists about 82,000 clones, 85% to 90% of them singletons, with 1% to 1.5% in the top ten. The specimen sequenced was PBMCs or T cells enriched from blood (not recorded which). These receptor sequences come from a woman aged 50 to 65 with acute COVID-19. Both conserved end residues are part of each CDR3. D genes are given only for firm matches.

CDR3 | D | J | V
CASSQGRLASSGEQFF | TRBD2 | TRBJ2-1 | TRBV4-2
CASSTTGVDGYTF | TRBD1 | TRBJ1-2 | TRBV6-5
CASSQRSPPHTGELFF | . | TRBJ2-2 | TRBV4-1
CASSDQYSPNEKLFF | . | TRBJ1-4 | TRBV6-4
CASTSGWGQRQPQHF | TRBD1 | TRBJ1-5 | TRBV6-5
CASSLDRGNEQFF | TRBD1 | TRBJ2-1 | TRBV7-8
CASSGRPGQGSGANVLTF | TRBD1 | TRBJ2-6 | TRBV14
CASSPGGSGSHEQYF | TRBD2 | TRBJ2-7 | TRBV5-1
CSVRTGEAEAFF | . | TRBJ1-1 | TRBV29-1
CASSQEGLGQNEKLFF | . | TRBJ1-4 | TRBV3-1/TRBV3-2
CASNQGLAGANEQFF | TRBD2 | TRBJ2-1 | TRBV3-1/TRBV3-2
CASSWLPVSGRAYEQYF | TRBD2 | TRBJ2-7 | TRBV11-2
CAWSVPGQKNIQYF | . | TRBJ2-4 | TRBV30
CAWSVLGIQYF | . | TRBJ2-4 | TRBV30
CASGSDTGSEQFF | . | TRBJ2-1 | TRBV12-5
CASSPRTSTNNEQFF | TRBD2 | TRBJ2-1 | TRBV5-1
CASSLGVYRAGGRTEAFF | TRBD1 | TRBJ1-1 | TRBV5-5
CSVFYYSGNTIYF | . | TRBJ1-3 | TRBV29-1
CASSSGHMNTEAFF | . | TRBJ1-1 | TRBV18
CSVGGQGFTGELFF | TRBD1 | TRBJ2-2 | TRBV29-1
CASGGQVNQPQHF | TRBD1 | TRBJ1-5 | TRBV6-5
CASSLSLALYNEQFF | . | TRBJ2-1 | TRBV11-1
CASSLKQAIYF | . | TRBJ1-3 | TRBV7-9
CSVGWQVAGGGYTF | . | TRBJ1-2 | TRBV29-1
CASSSGLRTDTQYF | . | TRBJ2-3 | TRBV19
CASSQERTRREGPQETQYF | TRBD2 | TRBJ2-5 | TRBV4-1
CASSFRLRQGNEQFF | TRBD1 | TRBJ2-1 | TRBV27
CASSYSGVRAEKLFF | . | TRBJ1-4 | TRBV6-5
CASSLMRGASTDTQYF | . | TRBJ2-3 | TRBV7-9
CASSLLAGGGYEQYF | TRBD2 | TRBJ2-7 | TRBV5-1
CSVDMQGAEGYTF | TRBD1 | TRBJ1-2 | TRBV29-1
CAIRESREGVEFF | TRBD2 | TRBJ2-1 | TRBV10-3
CASSPTGLGSQYF | TRBD2 | TRBJ2-5 | TRBV11-2
CASSLGRGTGGPYNEQFF | TRBD1 | TRBJ2-1 | TRBV7-2
CASSIAGNTIYF | . | TRBJ1-3 | TRBV19
CASGPAGTENSPLHF | TRBD1 | TRBJ1-6 | TRBV6-6
CASREREVGANVLTF | . | TRBJ2-6 | TRBV2
CASSPRQGTYNEQFF | TRBD1 | TRBJ2-1 | TRBV4-3
CASSLDGRTYSGNTIYF | . | TRBJ1-3 | TRBV7-8